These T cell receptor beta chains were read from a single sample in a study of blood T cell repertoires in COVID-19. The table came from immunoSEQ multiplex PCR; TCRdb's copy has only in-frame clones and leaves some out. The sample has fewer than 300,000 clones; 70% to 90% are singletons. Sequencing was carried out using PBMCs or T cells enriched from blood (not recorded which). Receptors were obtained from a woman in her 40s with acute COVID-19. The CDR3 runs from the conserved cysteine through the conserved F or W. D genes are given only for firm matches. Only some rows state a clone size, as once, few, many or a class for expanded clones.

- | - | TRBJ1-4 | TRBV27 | CASSFARGELFF | TGTGCCAGCAGTTTTGCCCGGGGGGAACTGTTTTTT
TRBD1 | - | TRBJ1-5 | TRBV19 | CASSPGRTGGNQPQHF | TGTGCCAGTAGTCCCGGACGGACAGGGGGGAATCAGCCCCAGCATTTT
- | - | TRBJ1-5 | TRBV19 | CASNTVGHRSQPQHF | TGTGCCAGTAATACCGTGGGGCATAGGAGTCAGCCCCAGCATTTT
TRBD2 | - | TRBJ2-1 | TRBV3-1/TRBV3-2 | CASSSRLAGGPYNEQFF | TGTGCCAGCAGCTCTCGACTAGCGGGAGGGCCCTACAATGAGCAGTTCTTC
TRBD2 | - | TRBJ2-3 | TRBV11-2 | CASSLDVLRAGGITDTQYF | TGTGCCAGCAGCTTAGACGTCCTTCGGGCGGGAGGGATTACAGATACGCAGTATTTT
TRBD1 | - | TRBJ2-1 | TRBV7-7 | CASATGGKNEQFF | TGTGCTAGCGCGACAGGGGGTAAGAATGAGCAGTTCTTC
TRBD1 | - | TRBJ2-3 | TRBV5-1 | CASSFDRVGTDTQYF | TGCGCCAGCAGCTTCGACAGGGTCGGCACAGATACGCAGTATTTT
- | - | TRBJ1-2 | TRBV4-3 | CASSQETGLNYGYTF | TGCGCCAGCAGCCAAGAAACAGGGCTAAACTATGGCTACACCTTC
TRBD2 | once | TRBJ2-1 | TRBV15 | CATSREVEAGPYNEQFF | TGTGCCACCAGCAGAGAAGTCGAAGCGGGACCCTACAATGAGCAGTTCTTC
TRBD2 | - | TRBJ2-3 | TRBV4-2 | CASSQDEREYTQYF | TGTGCCAGCAGCCAAGACGAGCGGGAGTATACGCAGTATTTT
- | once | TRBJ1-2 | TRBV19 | CASKGVGQSYGYTF | TGTGCCAGTAAGGGTGTCGGACAGAGCTATGGCTACACCTTC
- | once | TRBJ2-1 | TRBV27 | CASSRIRGDMSNEQFF | TGTGCCAGCAGTCGCATCAGGGGCGATATGAGCAATGAGCAGTTCTTC
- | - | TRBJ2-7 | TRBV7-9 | CASTLGGTYEQYF | TGTGCCAGCACGCTGGGCGGGACCTACGAGCAGTACTTC
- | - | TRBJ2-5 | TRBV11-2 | CASSLEPGARETQYF | TGTGCCAGCAGCTTAGAACCAGGGGCGAGGGAGACCCAGTACTTC
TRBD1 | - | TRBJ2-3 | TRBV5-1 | CASTTWTGSDTQYF | TGCGCCAGCACAACGTGGACAGGGTCAGATACGCAGTATTTT
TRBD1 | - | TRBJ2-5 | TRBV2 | CASSESDRVNRETQYF | TGTGCCAGCAGTGAATCCGACAGGGTAAATCGAGAGACCCAGTACTTC
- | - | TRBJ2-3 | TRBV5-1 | CASSLDPQGPSTDTQYF | TGCGCCAGCAGCTTGGATCCCCAGGGGCCTTCCACAGATACGCAGTATTTT
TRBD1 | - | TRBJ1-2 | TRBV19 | CASSIRMRGRDYGYTF | TGTGCCAGTAGTATACGGATGAGGGGGCGCGACTATGGCTACACCTTC
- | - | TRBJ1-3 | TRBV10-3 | CAISDSRTESGNTIYF | TGTGCCATCAGTGATTCAAGGACAGAGTCTGGAAACACCATATATTTT
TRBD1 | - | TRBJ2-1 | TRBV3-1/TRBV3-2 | CASSQDQGVGYNEQFF | TGTGCCAGCAGCCAAGATCAGGGGGTAGGCTACAATGAGCAGTTCTTC
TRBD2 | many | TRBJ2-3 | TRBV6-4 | CASSEAGGTDTQYF | TGTGCCAGCAGTGAAGCGGGAGGGACAGATACGCAGTATTTT
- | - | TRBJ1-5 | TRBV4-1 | CASSQEGSRYSNQPQHF | TGCGCCAGCAGCCAAGAGGGGAGCAGATATAGCAATCAGCCCCAGCATTTT
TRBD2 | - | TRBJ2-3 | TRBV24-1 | CATSDPSGSSTDTQYF | TGTGCCACCAGTGACCCTAGCGGGAGTAGCACAGATACGCAGTATTTT
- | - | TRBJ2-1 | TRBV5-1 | CASSPRNPGSSYNEQFF | TGCGCCAGCAGCCCTAGAAATCCGGGAAGCTCCTACAATGAGCAGTTCTTC
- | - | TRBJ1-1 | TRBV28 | CASSFRGGGTEAFF | TGTGCCAGCAGTTTTAGGGGAGGAGGCACTGAAGCTTTCTTT
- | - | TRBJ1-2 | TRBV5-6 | CASSLVAQVYGTNYGYTF | TGTGCCAGCAGCTTGGTCGCGCAGGTCTACGGAACTAACTATGGCTACACCTTC